Listed below are T cell receptor beta chains from one sample, sequenced in a study of OX40 agonist ivuxolimab in advanced cancers. Assay: immunoSEQ multiplex PCR; the TCRdb copy retains only in-frame clones and omits some. The sample comprises 60,000 to 80,000 clones, around 84% of which are singletons, and roughly 1.6% rests with the top ten. Sequenced here: CD4+ or CD8+ T cells sorted from blood, sampled in a trial of the OX40 agonist ivuxolimab. The receptors shown here come from an adult with an advanced solid tumor such as melanoma, head and neck, liver or kidney cancer. Each CDR3 is given with its conserved first and last residue. The D gene is left open where the match is weak. Clone size is given for some rows only: seen once, a few or many times, or a class if the clone is expanded.

V gene: TRBV5-6; clone size: NA; D gene: NA; J gene: TRBJ2-7; CDR3 protein: CASSLVTGREQYF; CDR3 DNA: TGTGCCAGCAGCTTGGTTACGGGGCGCGAGCAGTACTTC
V gene: TRBV9; clone size: NA; D gene: TRBD2; J gene: TRBJ2-1; CDR3 protein: CASSVRTSGEHNEQFF; CDR3 DNA: TGTGCCAGCAGCGTACGAACTAGCGGGGAACACAATGAGCAGTTCTTC
V gene: TRBV6-1; clone size: NA; D gene: NA; J gene: TRBJ2-1; CDR3 protein: CASYYETYNEQFF; CDR3 DNA: TGTGCCAGCTATTATGAGACCTACAATGAGCAGTTCTTC
V gene: TRBV10-2; clone size: NA; D gene: TRBD1; J gene: TRBJ1-1; CDR3 protein: CASRADRMNTEAFF; CDR3 DNA: TGCGCCAGCAGAGCGGACAGGATGAACACTGAAGCTTTCTTT
V gene: TRBV7-2; clone size: NA; D gene: TRBD2; J gene: TRBJ2-7; CDR3 protein: CASSTGLAGYEQYF; CDR3 DNA: TGTGCCAGCAGCACAGGACTAGCAGGGTACGAGCAGTACTTC
V gene: TRBV5-4; clone size: NA; D gene: NA; J gene: TRBJ2-2; CDR3 protein: CASSFQRTGELFF; CDR3 DNA: TGTGCCAGCAGCTTCCAGCGAACCGGGGAGCTGTTTTTT
V gene: TRBV2; clone size: NA; D gene: NA; J gene: TRBJ2-5; CDR3 protein: CASSREAGQETQYF; CDR3 DNA: TGTGCCAGCTCAAGGGAGGCGGGCCAAGAGACCCAGTACTTC
V gene: TRBV5-6; clone size: NA; D gene: NA; J gene: TRBJ1-5; CDR3 protein: CASSILGGSNQPQHF; CDR3 DNA: TGTGCCAGCAGCATCCTAGGGGGAAGCAATCAGCCCCAGCATTTT
V gene: TRBV7-2; clone size: few; D gene: NA; J gene: TRBJ2-3; CDR3 protein: CASSLQKEDTQYF; CDR3 DNA: TGTGCCAGCAGCTTACAAAAGGAAGATACGCAGTATTTT
V gene: TRBV7-2; clone size: NA; D gene: TRBD1; J gene: TRBJ1-5; CDR3 protein: CASSTHRGQPQHF; CDR3 DNA: TGTGCCAGCAGCACTCACAGGGGCCAGCCCCAGCATTTT
V gene: TRBV5-1; clone size: NA; D gene: TRBD2; J gene: TRBJ2-1; CDR3 protein: CASIEVAGANEQFF; CDR3 DNA: TGCGCCAGCATCGAAGTAGCGGGAGCCAATGAGCAGTTCTTC
V gene: TRBV5-4; clone size: NA; D gene: NA; J gene: TRBJ2-5; CDR3 protein: CASTTKTGRETQYF; CDR3 DNA: TGTGCCAGCACCACAAAGACAGGGAGGGAGACCCAGTACTTC
V gene: TRBV7-6; clone size: NA; D gene: NA; J gene: TRBJ1-1; CDR3 protein: CASNQSDRLNTEAFF; CDR3 DNA: TGTGCCAGCAATCAGTCGGACAGATTGAACACTGAAGCTTTCTTT
V gene: TRBV18; clone size: NA; D gene: NA; J gene: TRBJ2-3; CDR3 protein: CASSPISSTDTQYF; CDR3 DNA: TGTGCCAGCTCACCAATCTCGAGCACAGATACGCAGTATTTT
V gene: TRBV5-1; clone size: few; D gene: NA; J gene: TRBJ2-4; CDR3 protein: CASSLDVDSSLRSAKNIQYF; CDR3 DNA: TGCGCCAGCAGCTTGGATGTAGACAGTTCACTTCGCTCGGCCAAAAACATTCAGTACTTC
V gene: TRBV5-1; clone size: few; D gene: TRBD1; J gene: TRBJ2-5; CDR3 protein: CASSLGTGTQETQYF; CDR3 DNA: TGCGCCAGCAGCTTGGGGACAGGGACCCAAGAGACCCAGTACTTC
V gene: TRBV9; clone size: NA; D gene: TRBD2; J gene: TRBJ2-7; CDR3 protein: CASSVGIAGGGDYEQYF; CDR3 DNA: TGTGCCAGCAGCGTAGGGATAGCGGGAGGGGGAGACTACGAGCAGTACTTC
V gene: TRBV6-1; clone size: few; D gene: NA; J gene: TRBJ1-1; CDR3 protein: CASSEVYWKAEAFF; CDR3 DNA: TGTGCCAGCAGTGAAGTATATTGGAAGGCTGAAGCTTTCTTT
V gene: TRBV29-1; clone size: NA; D gene: NA; J gene: TRBJ2-1; CDR3 protein: CSVIGGGYNEQFF; CDR3 DNA: TGCAGCGTTATAGGGGGGGGTTACAATGAGCAGTTCTTC
V gene: TRBV28; clone size: NA; D gene: NA; J gene: TRBJ1-1; CDR3 protein: CASPPLGGQENTEAFF; CDR3 DNA: TGTGCCTCCCCCCCCTTGGGGGGCCAAGAGAACACTGAAGCTTTCTTT
V gene: TRBV28; clone size: NA; D gene: TRBD1; J gene: TRBJ2-1; CDR3 protein: CASRISGTGYNEQFF; CDR3 DNA: TGTGCCAGCAGGATATCCGGGACAGGTTACAATGAGCAGTTCTTC
V gene: TRBV21-1; clone size: NA; D gene: NA; J gene: TRBJ2-7; CDR3 protein: CASSPPVRNEQYF; CDR3 DNA: TGTGCCAGCAGCCCTCCGGTACGGAACGAGCAGTACTTC
V gene: TRBV5-1; clone size: NA; D gene: NA; J gene: TRBJ2-7; CDR3 protein: CASSLAGELGSYEQYF; CDR3 DNA: TGCGCCAGCAGCTTGGCCGGCGAGTTGGGCTCCTACGAGCAGTACTTC
V gene: TRBV19; clone size: once; D gene: NA; J gene: TRBJ2-1; CDR3 protein: CASSIAINNEQFF; CDR3 DNA: TGTGCCAGTAGTATCGCTATAAACAATGAGCAGTTCTTC
V gene: TRBV18; clone size: NA; D gene: TRBD1; J gene: TRBJ1-1; CDR3 protein: CASSLLSGGGVNTEAFF; CDR3 DNA: TGTGCCAGCTCGCTACTCTCAGGGGGCGGTGTGAACACTGAAGCTTTCTTT
V gene: TRBV5-1; clone size: few; D gene: NA; J gene: TRBJ2-3; CDR3 protein: CASSLGTSTDTQYF; CDR3 DNA: TGCGCCAGCAGCTTGGGTACTAGCACAGATACGCAGTATTTT
V gene: TRBV9; clone size: once; D gene: TRBD1; J gene: TRBJ2-7; CDR3 protein: CASSAGTVDYEQYF; CDR3 DNA: TGTGCCAGCAGCGCCGGGACAGTTGATTACGAGCAGTACTTC
V gene: TRBV29-1; clone size: NA; D gene: NA; J gene: TRBJ2-7; CDR3 protein: CSVRWTAHEQYF; CDR3 DNA: TGCAGCGTCCGCTGGACAGCTCACGAGCAGTACTTC
V gene: TRBV28; clone size: NA; D gene: TRBD2; J gene: TRBJ2-3; CDR3 protein: CASSPYGGGLDTQYF; CDR3 DNA: TGTGCCAGCAGTCCCTATGGGGGGGGTTTAGATACGCAGTATTTT
V gene: TRBV27; clone size: NA; D gene: TRBD2; J gene: TRBJ2-1; CDR3 protein: CASSLFGPGLAGLEQFF; CDR3 DNA: TGTGCCAGCAGTTTATTCGGTCCGGGACTAGCGGGCCTGGAGCAGTTCTTC
V gene: TRBV7-9; clone size: NA; D gene: NA; J gene: TRBJ1-3; CDR3 protein: CASSPKDRISGNTIYF; CDR3 DNA: TGTGCCAGCAGCCCTAAAGACAGGATCTCTGGAAACACCATATATTTT
V gene: TRBV11-3; clone size: NA; D gene: TRBD2; J gene: TRBJ2-1; CDR3 protein: CASSLNIGLAGIDEQFF; CDR3 DNA: TGTGCCAGCAGCTTAAATATAGGACTAGCGGGAATCGATGAGCAGTTCTTC
V gene: TRBV5-4; clone size: NA; D gene: NA; J gene: TRBJ1-4; CDR3 protein: CASSPGRMEKLFF; CDR3 DNA: TGTGCCAGCAGCCCCGGCAGAATGGAAAAACTGTTTTTT
V gene: TRBV30; clone size: NA; D gene: TRBD2; J gene: TRBJ2-1; CDR3 protein: CAWKTGGNNEQFF; CDR3 DNA: TGTGCCTGGAAAACCGGGGGGAACAATGAGCAGTTCTTC
V gene: TRBV10-3; clone size: once; D gene: NA; J gene: TRBJ2-7; CDR3 protein: CAISEGPSSYEQYF; CDR3 DNA: TGTGCCATCAGTGAGGGGCCCTCCTCCTACGAGCAGTACTTC
V gene: TRBV28; clone size: NA; D gene: NA; J gene: TRBJ1-5; CDR3 protein: CASAVGGLVQPQHF; CDR3 DNA: TGTGCATCTGCGGTCGGGGGCTTAGTTCAGCCCCAGCATTTT
V gene: TRBV6-5; clone size: NA; D gene: NA; J gene: TRBJ2-1; CDR3 protein: CASGLARYNEQFF; CDR3 DNA: TGTGCCAGCGGGCTAGCGAGGTACAATGAGCAGTTCTTC
V gene: TRBV9; clone size: NA; D gene: NA; J gene: TRBJ2-1; CDR3 protein: CASSVTGTVFYNEQFF; CDR3 DNA: TGTGCCAGCAGCGTTACAGGGACCGTCTTTTACAATGAGCAGTTCTTC
V gene: TRBV19; clone size: NA; D gene: NA; J gene: TRBJ2-5; CDR3 protein: CASSRQAIIGETQYF; CDR3 DNA: TGTGCCAGTAGTAGGCAGGCAATAATCGGGGAGACCCAGTACTTC
V gene: TRBV10-3; clone size: NA; D gene: NA; J gene: TRBJ2-3; CDR3 protein: CAISELVSTDTQYF; CDR3 DNA: TGTGCCATCAGTGAATTGGTTAGCACAGATACGCAGTATTTT
V gene: TRBV27; clone size: NA; D gene: TRBD2; J gene: TRBJ2-2; CDR3 protein: CASSLSGLAGDTGELFF; CDR3 DNA: TGTGCCAGCAGTTTATCGGGACTAGCGGGGGACACCGGGGAGCTGTTTTTT